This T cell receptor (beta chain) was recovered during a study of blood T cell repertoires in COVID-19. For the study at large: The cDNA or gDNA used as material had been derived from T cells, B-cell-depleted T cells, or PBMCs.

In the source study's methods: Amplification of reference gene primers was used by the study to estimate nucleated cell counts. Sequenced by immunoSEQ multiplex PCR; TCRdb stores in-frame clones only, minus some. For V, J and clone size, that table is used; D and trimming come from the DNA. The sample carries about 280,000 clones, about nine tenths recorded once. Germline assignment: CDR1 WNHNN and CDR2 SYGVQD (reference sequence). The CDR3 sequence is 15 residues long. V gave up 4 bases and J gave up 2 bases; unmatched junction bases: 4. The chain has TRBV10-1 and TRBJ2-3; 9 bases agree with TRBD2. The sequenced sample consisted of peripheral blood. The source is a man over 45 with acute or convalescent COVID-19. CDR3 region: CASSATSGYTDTQYF. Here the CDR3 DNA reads TGCGCCAGCAGTGCGACTAGCGGTTACACAGATACGCAGTATTTT.